These T cell receptor beta chains were read from a single sample in a study of T cell repertoires in cytomegalovirus infection. TCRdb re-called the reads through MiXCR, storing one row per CDR3 protein. The table has about 770,000 distinct CDR3 sequences, 25% to 35% seen once. Which antigens these TCRs recognize remains unknown. The sequences come from cultured CD8+ T cells from PBMCs, collected from culture after CMV antigen stimulation. These receptors originate from a human donor in good health (CMV status not recorded). Some clones in this sample may be carry-over from other donors' samples. The CDR3 runs from the conserved cysteine through the conserved F or W. Each record gives: D gene, clone size, V gene, J gene, CDR3 protein, CDR3 DNA. The D gene is left open where the match is weak. Clone size is given for some rows only: seen once, a few or many times, or a class if the clone is expanded.

D gene: TRBD1
clone size: few
V gene: TRBV27
J gene: TRBJ2-4
CDR3 protein: CASSPRTGLNIQYF
CDR3 DNA: TGTGCCAGCAGCCCACGGACAGGCCTAAACATTCAGTACTTC

D gene: .
clone size: few
V gene: TRBV2
J gene: TRBJ2-3
CDR3 protein: CASSEWIGVDTQYF
CDR3 DNA: TGTGCCAGCAGTGAGTGGATAGGGGTGGATACGCAGTATTTT

D gene: .
clone size: .
V gene: TRBV7-9
J gene: TRBJ1-2
CDR3 protein: CASSLVGIHGYTF
CDR3 DNA: TGTGCCAGCAGCTTAGTGGGGATCCATGGCTACACCTTC

D gene: .
clone size: .
V gene: TRBV7-8
J gene: TRBJ1-2
CDR3 protein: CASSLVRAENRNYGYTF
CDR3 DNA: TGTGCCAGCAGCTTAGTCCGGGCAGAGAATAGAAACTATGGCTACACCTTC

D gene: .
clone size: .
V gene: TRBV7-6
J gene: TRBJ2-7
CDR3 protein: CASSRRQADSYEQYF
CDR3 DNA: TGTGCCAGCAGCCGAAGACAGGCGGACTCCTACGAGCAGTACTTC

D gene: TRBD1
clone size: few
V gene: TRBV19
J gene: TRBJ2-6
CDR3 protein: CASSIDRGFGSGANVLTF
CDR3 DNA: TGTGCCAGTAGTATCGACAGGGGTTTCGGTTCTGGGGCCAACGTCCTGACTTTC

D gene: .
clone size: few
V gene: TRBV5-6
J gene: TRBJ2-5
CDR3 protein: CASSSRRGLGETQYF
CDR3 DNA: TGTGCCAGCAGCTCGCGGAGGGGCCTGGGAGAGACCCAGTACTTC

D gene: TRBD1
clone size: .
V gene: TRBV11-3
J gene: TRBJ2-7
CDR3 protein: CASSSGTGNFYEQYF
CDR3 DNA: TGTGCCAGCAGCTCCGGGACAGGGAATTTCTACGAGCAGTACTTC

D gene: .
clone size: .
V gene: TRBV4-1
J gene: TRBJ1-6
CDR3 protein: CASSPGGQASYNSPLHF
CDR3 DNA: TGCGCCAGCAGCCCTGGTGGGCAGGCATCCTATAATTCACCCCTCCACTTT

D gene: .
clone size: few
V gene: TRBV7-9
J gene: TRBJ2-5
CDR3 protein: CASCGETQYF
CDR3 DNA: TGTGCCAGCTGCGGAGAGACCCAGTACTTC

D gene: .
clone size: many
V gene: TRBV7-8
J gene: TRBJ1-6
CDR3 protein: CASSLVGRVRENSPLHF
CDR3 DNA: TGTGCCAGCAGCTTAGTCGGGAGGGTTCGAGAAAATTCACCCCTCCACTTT

D gene: .
clone size: .
V gene: TRBV24-1
J gene: TRBJ2-5
CDR3 protein: CATSDLPGLNQETQYF
CDR3 DNA: TGTGCCACCAGTGATTTGCCAGGACTTAACCAAGAGACCCAGTACTTC

D gene: .
clone size: .
V gene: TRBV10-2
J gene: TRBJ1-2
CDR3 protein: CASLSLGTDNQTNYGYTF
CDR3 DNA: TGCGCCAGCCTAAGCCTAGGGACGGATAACCAAACTAACTATGGCTACACCTTC

D gene: TRBD1
clone size: few
V gene: TRBV12-3/TRBV12-4
J gene: TRBJ1-3
CDR3 protein: CASSPDRTSGNTIYF
CDR3 DNA: TGTGCCAGCAGTCCGGACAGGACCTCTGGAAACACCATATATTTT

D gene: .
clone size: .
V gene: TRBV20-1
J gene: TRBJ1-6
CDR3 protein: CSARGGTYNSPLHF
CDR3 DNA: TGCAGTGCTAGAGGTGGGACCTATAATTCACCCCTCCACTTT

D gene: .
clone size: once
V gene: TRBV6-5
J gene: TRBJ2-1
CDR3 protein: CASSYVGTRVFDEQFF
CDR3 DNA: TGTGCCAGCAGTTACGTCGGGACGAGGGTTTTTGATGAGCAGTTCTTC

D gene: .
clone size: .
V gene: TRBV5-6
J gene: TRBJ1-2
CDR3 protein: CASSAGSGYPNYGYTF
CDR3 DNA: TGTGCCAGCAGCGCGGGGTCCGGCTACCCTAACTATGGCTACACCTTC

D gene: .
clone size: few
V gene: TRBV19
J gene: TRBJ2-2
CDR3 protein: CASNPWGVGELFF
CDR3 DNA: TGTGCCAGTAACCCATGGGGAGTCGGGGAGCTGTTTTTT

D gene: TRBD2
clone size: .
V gene: TRBV6-5
J gene: TRBJ2-5
CDR3 protein: CASSYSRTSGGETQYF
CDR3 DNA: TGTGCCAGCAGTTACTCCCGGACTAGCGGGGGAGAGACCCAGTACTTC

D gene: TRBD2
clone size: few
V gene: TRBV5-1
J gene: TRBJ2-3
CDR3 protein: CASSLLKSGGTDTQYF
CDR3 DNA: TGCGCCAGCAGCTTGTTAAAGAGCGGGGGGACAGATACGCAGTATTTT

D gene: .
clone size: .
V gene: TRBV18
J gene: TRBJ1-6
CDR3 protein: CASSPPATSPLHF
CDR3 DNA: TGTGCCAGCTCACCACCAGCGACTTCACCCCTCCACTTT

D gene: TRBD1
clone size: few
V gene: TRBV5-1
J gene: TRBJ1-1
CDR3 protein: CASSLLVAGTDMNTEAFF
CDR3 DNA: TGCGCCAGCAGCTTGTTGGTAGCCGGGACAGACATGAACACTGAAGCTTTCTTT